Below are 29 T cell receptor beta chains sequenced from a single sample in a study of cytomegalovirus exposure and HLA in healthy donors (TCRdb year 2017). Library preparation used the immunoSEQ multiplex PCR assay. As stored in TCRdb, this immuneACCESS dataset retains in-frame rearrangements with V and J assigned. A fraction of the clones does not appear; measured against another copy, unresolved V genes explain less than half of the discrepancy, and the remainder lacks a known reason. The sample table shows approximately 54,000 clones, and 89% are seen once. The leading ten clones occupy about 8.1% of the sample. Sequencing was performed on PBMCs. Receptors originate from a woman younger than 35 in good health and CMV-seropositive.

J is TRBJ1-4 and V is TRBV6-1, with TRBD1 matching over 7 bases. The CDR3 consists of 13 residues. V trimming: 3 bases; J trimming: 7 bases; junction bases outside the gene matches: 2. Germline V gives CDR1 MNHNS, CDR2 SASEGT. CDR3 in DNA: TGTGCCAGCAGTGAGGACAGGATTGAAAAACTGTTTTTT. This translates into CASSEDRIEKLFF.

The CDR3 region is CASSLSSEQFF. CDR3 nucleotide sequence: TGTGCCAGCAGCTTATCGAGTGAGCAGTTCTTC. The V and J genes are TRBV11-2 and TRBJ2-1; D is unclear. Germline V CDR1 and CDR2: SGHAT, FQNNGV. Deletions cut 2 bases from V and 9 bases from J, with 5 bases between. CDR3 length: 11 residues.

The chain recombines TRBV19 with TRBJ2-5; 7 bases map to TRBD1. The V gene end was trimmed by 5 bases and the J gene end by 2 bases; junction bases not matched to a gene: 11. CDR3 size: 16 residues. Per germline, CDR1 LNHDA and CDR2 SQIVND (reference sequence). The CDR3 DNA reads as TGTGCCAGTAGTTCCCACAATCCGGGACAGCAAGAGACCCAGTACTTC. It yields the protein CASSSHNPGQQETQYF.

V is TRBV7-9 and J is TRBJ1-1; D may be TRBD1 (6 bases). This CDR3 has 13 amino acids. The germline gives CDR1 SEHNR, CDR2 FQNEAQ (reference sequence). Trimming took off 2 bases at V and 6 bases at J, with 10 bases between the two ends. The CDR3 DNA reads TGTGCCAGCAGCTTAATGGGGGCCGCTGAAGCTTTCTTT. Translation gives CASSLMGAAEAFF.

This clone appeared a single time. The chain employs TRBV21-1 and TRBJ2-4; the tabulated D call, TRBD2, remains unverified against the DNA. TRBV21-1 is described as a pseudogene. The CDR3 sequence is 15 residues long. CDR3 amino acids: CASSQKLGVKNIQYF. The CDR3 coding sequence is TGTGCCAGCAGCCAGAAACTCGGAGTCAAAAACATTCAGTACTTC.

CDR3 protein: CASHTRKTNYGYTF. DNA of the CDR3: TGTGCCAGCCACACTAGGAAGACTAACTATGGCTACACCTTC. V usage is TRBV28 and J usage is TRBJ1-2; D is uncertain. The V end lost 8 bases, the J end lost 0 bases, and 13 bases lay between the germline ends. Per germline, CDR1 MDHEN and CDR2 SYDVKM. The CDR3 covers 14 residues.

The chain employs TRBV6-1 and TRBJ2-5; TRBD2 aligns across 7 bases. J lost 5 bases, V lost 4 bases, and 7 bases had no gene match. CDR3 size: 14 residues. CDR1 and CDR2 from the germline V gene are MNHNS and SASEGT. CDR3 loop: CASSVNGRSETQYF. In DNA form, the CDR3 reads TGTGCCAGCAGTGTAAACGGGAGGTCGGAGACCCAGTACTTC.

In its sample, this clone was seen once. The CDR3 DNA sequence: TGTGCCTGGAGTGGAGGGAGCAATCAGCCCCAGCATTTT. This sequence encodes CAWSGGSNQPQHF. This chain connects TRBV30 to TRBJ1-5, with D hard to call. Trimming removed 1 base from V and 1 base from J, with 5 bases in between. CDR1 GTSNPN and CDR2 SVGIG come from the germline V gene (reference sequence). CDR3 length equals 13 residues.

This clone was counted ten times or more. The chain recombines TRBV11-2 with TRBJ2-5; a possible D gene is TRBD2 (7 bases). The germline CDR1 and CDR2 sequences are SGHAT and FQNNGV. The CDR3 consists of 13 residues. Trimming left V 2 bases short and J 5 bases short, with 9 bases between. The CDR3 DNA reads TGTGCCAGCAGCTTATGGGGGGGCGAGACCCAGTACTTC. Its protein is CASSLWGGETQYF.

V is TRBV19 and J is TRBJ1-5; D is possibly TRBD1 (5 bases). V was trimmed by 3 bases and J by 2 bases, leaving 14 bases between them. Germline V gives CDR1 LNHDA, CDR2 SQIVND (reference sequence). CDR3 length equals 16 residues. CDR3 sequence: CASSMYGGAGNQPQHF. For the CDR3, the DNA is TGTGCCAGTAGTATGTATGGAGGGGCGGGCAATCAGCCCCAGCATTTT.

V is TRBV28 and J is TRBJ1-6; TRBD1 agrees at 7 bases. The CDR3 totals 16 residues. Per germline, CDR1 MDHEN and CDR2 SYDVKM. V lost 5 bases, J lost 9 bases, and 13 bases stayed unmatched. DNA of the CDR3: TGTGCCAGCAGTGTTATCTCAACAGGGGCGGGTTCACCCCTCCACTTT. The encoded protein is CASSVISTGAGSPLHF.

The CDR3 loop is CAWTPAGLYYEQYF. In DNA form, the CDR3 reads TGTGCCTGGACTCCGGCCGGGTTATATTACGAGCAGTACTTC. The V call is TRBV30, the J call TRBJ2-7; D is unresolved. Germline CDR1 reads GTSNPN; CDR2 reads SVGIG (reference sequence). Between the trimmed V and J ends, which lost 4 bases and 4 bases, there was a span of 17 bases. CDR3 length: 14 amino acids.

This clone was observed a single time. The chain recombines TRBV4-1 with TRBJ2-1, with 8 nucleotides matching TRBD1. The germline V gene has CDR1 MGHRA and CDR2 YSYEKL. The CDR3 has 16 amino acids. V shed 6 bases and J 4 bases; nucleotides not matched to a gene: 11. The CDR3 loop is CASRLSDRVGYNEQFF. For the CDR3, the DNA is TGCGCCAGCAGATTATCGGACAGGGTAGGGTACAATGAGCAGTTCTTC.

In the case of this clone: This same CDR3 is encoded by further DNA sequences in the sample. CDR3 sequence (DNA): TGTGCCAGCAGTGACTCGGAGAACTATGGCTACACCTTC. It specifies CASSDSENYGYTF. The rearrangement links TRBV2 to TRBJ1-2, with unresolved D. The CDR3 has 13 residues. V was cut by 3 bases and J by 2 bases, with 7 bases left in between. The germline gives CDR1 SNHLY, CDR2 FYNNEI.

The J gene is TRBJ1-5, the V gene TRBV19, with a possible D match to TRBD1 (5 bases). V lost 1 base, J lost 3 bases, and 13 bases lay in between. The CDR3 covers 16 residues. The germline V gene has CDR1 LNHDA and CDR2 SQIVND (reference sequence). The CDR3 is CASSIGGGGNNQPQHF. The CDR3 DNA reads as TGTGCCAGTAGTATAGGAGGCGGGGGGAACAATCAGCCCCAGCATTTT. The variable domain in full, with the rest retrieved from reference TRBV19 and TRBJ1-5, is DGGITQSPKYLFRKEGQNVTLSCEQNLNHDAMYWYRQDPGQGLRLIYYSQIVNDFQKGDIAEGYSVSREKKESFPLTVTSAQKNPTAFYLCASSIGGGGNNQPQHFGDGTRLSIL.

The chain links TRBV10-3 to TRBJ1-1; D is unresolved. CDR1 and CDR2 (germline): ENHRY, SYGVKD. CDR3 length: 16 residues. V lost 4 bases and J 2 bases, leaving 17 bases between the germline ends. CDR3 protein: CAISALRVEANTEAFF. CDR3 bases: TGTGCCATCAGTGCCCTGAGGGTAGAGGCCAACACTGAAGCTTTCTTT.

The rearrangement links TRBV6-1 to TRBJ1-1; tentatively, D is TRBD1 (5 bases). V gave up 3 bases and J gave up 4 bases, with 15 bases separating them. The CDR3 has 15 residues. From germline, CDR1 is MNHNS and CDR2 SASEGT. The CDR3 DNA reads as TGTGCCAGCAGTGATGGGGCAGGGCCTCCCACTGAAGCTTTCTTT. This translates into CASSDGAGPPTEAFF.

The genes are TRBV18 and TRBJ2-3; 7 nucleotides agree with TRBD1. CDR3 length: 17 amino acids. With 2 bases clipped from V and 1 base from J, the junction kept 9 bases outside the gene matches. Germline assignment: CDR1 KGHSH and CDR2 LQKENI. The CDR3 sequence: CASSPNKGAGGTDTQYF. In nucleotides, the CDR3 is TGTGCCAGCTCACCAAACAAGGGGGCCGGAGGCACAGATACGCAGTATTTT.

The CDR3 region is CSAGGAGYEQYF. DNA for the CDR3: TGCAGCGCCGGTGGAGCAGGGTACGAGCAGTACTTC. The rearrangement links TRBV29-1 to TRBJ2-7, with D possibly TRBD1 on 5 matching bases. The germline V gene encodes CDR1 SQVTM and CDR2 ANQGSEA. V dropped 7 bases and J dropped 4 bases, with 14 bases sitting between them. The CDR3 covers 12 residues.

This chain links TRBV30 with TRBJ1-6; weak D call: TRBD1 (5 bases). This CDR3 comprises 16 residues. Deletions cut 1 base from V and 2 bases from J, with 12 bases between. Germline assignment: CDR1 GTSNPN and CDR2 SVGIG (reference sequence). The CDR3 region has the DNA TGTGCCTGGAGTGGGGGGAGGAAGGCCTATAATTCACCCCTCCACTTT. It encodes CAWSGGRKAYNSPLHF.

The rearrangement uses TRBV18 and TRBJ1-2; TRBD1 matches at 8 bases. CDR3 length equals 13 residues. V was clipped by 2 bases and J by 8 bases; unmatched bases: 4. The germline V gene has CDR1 KGHSH and CDR2 LQKENI. CDR3 loop: CASSPGTGGGYTF. CDR3 nucleotides: TGTGCCAGCTCACCAGGAACAGGGGGAGGCTACACCTTC.

The chain couples TRBV11-2 to TRBJ1-2; 7 bases are a match to TRBD1. The CDR3 totals 15 residues. The germline V gene encodes CDR1 SGHAT and CDR2 FQNNGV. V trimming: 3 bases; J trimming: 8 bases; junction bases outside the gene matches: 12. The CDR3 here is CASSFSIQGIGGYTF. In nucleotides, the CDR3 is TGTGCCAGCAGCTTTAGTATACAGGGGATAGGAGGCTACACCTTC.

The genes are TRBV28 and TRBJ1-5, with 7 bases that match TRBD1. The length of the CDR3 is 16 residues. V shed 6 bases, J shed 2 bases, and the junction held 10 bases outside the gene matches. CDR1 MDHEN and CDR2 SYDVKM come from the germline V gene. This CDR3 reads CASRSLKGAGNQPQHF. Written as DNA, the CDR3 is TGTGCCAGCAGATCTCTAAAGGGGGCTGGCAATCAGCCCCAGCATTTT.

V is TRBV15 and J is TRBJ1-5; unclear D gene. The CDR3 loop spans 14 amino acids. CDR1 is LNHNV and CDR2 is YYDKDF in the germline V gene (reference sequence). V was pared by 0 bases and J by 5 bases, with 8 bases between. This CDR3 reads CATSRDPGDQPQHF. CDR3 DNA sequence: TGTGCCACCAGCAGAGATCCCGGTGATCAGCCCCAGCATTTT.

CDR3 DNA sequence: TGTGCCAGCAGCCAACTTCAGGGTTCCTATAATTCACCCCTCCACTTT. Protein product: CASSQLQGSYNSPLHF. This chain connects TRBV5-4 to TRBJ1-6, with D perhaps matching TRBD1 (5 bases). This CDR3 region has 16 residues. V lost 4 bases, J lost 1 base, and 12 bases lay in between. CDR1 and CDR2 from the germline V gene are SGHNT and YYREEE (reference sequence).

The chain couples TRBV11-2 to TRBJ2-5, with D perhaps TRBD2 (6 bases). The germline V gene encodes CDR1 SGHAT and CDR2 FQNNGV. The V end was cut by 5 bases, the J end by 0 bases, with 16 bases between. This CDR3 region has 16 residues. Here the CDR3 reads CASSGGFSLYQETQYF. Written as DNA, the CDR3 is TGTGCCAGCAGCGGGGGGTTCAGTCTCTACCAAGAGACCCAGTACTTC. Full variable domain (remainder filled in from reference TRBV11-2 and TRBJ2-5): EAGVAQSPRYKIIEKRQSVAFWCNPISGHATLYWYQQILGQGPKLLIQFQNNGVVDDSQLPKDRFSAERLKGVDSTLKIQPAKLEDSAVYLCASSGGFSLYQETQYFGPGTRLLVL.

The rearrangement joins TRBV9 to TRBJ2-3; 8 bases line up with TRBD2. The CDR3 is made up of 12 amino acids. Trimming removed 7 bases from V and 3 bases from J; junction bases left unmatched: 1. In germline, CDR1 is SGDLS, CDR2 YYNGEE. CDR3 in amino acids: CASRGGTDTQYF. In nucleotides, the CDR3 is TGTGCCAGCCGGGGGGGGACAGATACGCAGTATTTT.

The V gene is TRBV27, the J gene TRBJ1-6; TRBD1 matches at 8 bases. The germline V gene encodes CDR1 MNHEY and CDR2 SMNVEV (reference sequence). This CDR3 has 13 amino acids. V shed 5 bases and J 14 bases; nucleotides not matched to a gene: 8. The CDR3 nucleotides are TGTGCCAGCAGTCCCTGGACAGGGCAAACCCTCCACTTT. Translated, it gives CASSPWTGQTLHF.

The V gene is TRBV19, the J gene TRBJ1-2, with a weak D call TRBD1 (6 bases). The V and J ends lost 4 bases and 4 bases respectively, with 10 bases between them. The germline V gene encodes CDR1 LNHDA and CDR2 SQIVND (reference sequence). The CDR3 is made up of 13 amino acids. The CDR3 sequence: CASSNREFYGYTF. The CDR3 DNA sequence: TGTGCCAGTAGTAACAGGGAATTCTATGGCTACACCTTC.